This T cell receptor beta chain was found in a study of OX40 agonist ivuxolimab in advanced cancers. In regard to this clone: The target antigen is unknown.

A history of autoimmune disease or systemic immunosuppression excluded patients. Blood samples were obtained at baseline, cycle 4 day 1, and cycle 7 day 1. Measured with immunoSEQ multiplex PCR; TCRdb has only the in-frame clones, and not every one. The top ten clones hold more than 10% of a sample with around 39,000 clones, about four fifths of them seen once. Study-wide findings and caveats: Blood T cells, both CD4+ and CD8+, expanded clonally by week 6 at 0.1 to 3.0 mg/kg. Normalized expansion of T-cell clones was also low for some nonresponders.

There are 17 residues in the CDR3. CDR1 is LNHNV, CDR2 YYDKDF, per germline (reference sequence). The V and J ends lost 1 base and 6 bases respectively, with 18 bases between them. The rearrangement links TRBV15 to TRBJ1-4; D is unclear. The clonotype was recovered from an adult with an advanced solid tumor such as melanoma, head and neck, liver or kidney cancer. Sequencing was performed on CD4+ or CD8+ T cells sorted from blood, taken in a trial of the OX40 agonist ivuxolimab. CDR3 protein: CATSRGRLGVIDEKLFF. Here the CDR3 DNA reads TGTGCCACCAGCAGAGGACGCCTCGGGGTAATTGATGAAAAACTGTTTTTT.